This T cell receptor (beta chain) was recorded in a study of T cells after yellow fever vaccination. The overall study: Fractions with few cells were prepared using SMART-Seq v4 Ultra Low Input.

V lost 4 bases to trimming and J lost 7 bases; unmatched junction nucleotides: 5. Germline V gene sequence: CDR1 MNHEY, CDR2 SVGAGI. The CDR3 is 14 amino acids. The table lists this clonotype with many counts. The antigen remains unidentified. TCRdb re-derived calls from the 5' RACE reads in MiXCR, one entry per CDR3 protein. The top ten clones hold less than 2.5% of a sample with more than 65,000 distinct CDR3 sequences, roughly 6% of them seen once. The study, taken as a whole, reports: The presence of abundant clonotypes contaminating from the bulk population was possible in FACS-sorted repertoires.

This receptor was taken from a man aged 18 to 29 who received the YFV17D yellow fever vaccine. Material: CD4+ T cells sorted from PBMCs, obtained around 15 days after the first yellow fever vaccination. This chain connects TRBV6-5 to TRBJ2-5; TRBD1 matches 11 bases. CDR3 residues: CASSSGQGGLTQYF. The CDR3, as DNA: TGTGCCAGCAGTTCGGGACAGGGGGGGTTGACCCAGTACTTC.